The 15 T cell receptor beta chains given below trace back to one sample, sequenced in a study of OX40 agonist ivuxolimab in advanced cancers. The table came from immunoSEQ multiplex PCR; TCRdb's copy has only in-frame clones and leaves some out. The profile covers 70,000 to 75,000 clones, with 75% to 85% appearing a single time and roughly 1.1% taken by the ten largest. Material: CD4+ or CD8+ T cells sorted from blood, obtained in a trial of the OX40 agonist ivuxolimab. These receptors were taken from an adult with an advanced solid tumor such as melanoma, head and neck, liver or kidney cancer.

The chain has TRBV19 and TRBJ2-1; D ambiguous. The CDR3 loop spans 14 amino acids. Deletions cut 7 bases from V and 4 bases from J, with 14 bases between. Germline assignment: CDR1 LNHDA and CDR2 SQIVND (reference sequence). This chain's CDR3 is CASTDFMGYNEQFF. For the CDR3, the DNA is TGTGCCAGTACGGATTTCATGGGTTACAATGAGCAGTTCTTC.

This chain uses TRBV9 with TRBJ2-2; D remains unclear. Germline CDR1 SGDLS, CDR2 YYNGEE. The CDR3 spans 15 residues. V was cut by 4 bases and J by 1 base, with 11 bases left in between. The CDR3 reads CASSKEHLNTGELFF. The CDR3 DNA reads TGTGCCAGCAGCAAGGAACACCTGAACACCGGGGAGCTGTTTTTT.

V is TRBV5-4 and J is TRBJ1-1; no clear D gene. Germline V gene data show CDR1 as SGHNT and CDR2 as YYREEE (reference sequence). The length of the CDR3 is 14 residues. The V gene lost 0 bases and the J gene lost 1 base, with 7 bases spanning the gap. CDR3: CASSLAEGNTEAFF. The CDR3 region has the DNA TGTGCCAGCAGCTTGGCCGAGGGGAACACTGAAGCTTTCTTT.

The rearrangement uses TRBV5-7 and TRBJ2-7, with D unclear. TRBV5-7 is an open reading frame whose function is uncertain. V was shortened by 6 bases and J by 0 bases, with 7 bases between the two germline ends. This CDR3 has 12 residues. Written as DNA, the CDR3 is TGTGCCAGCACCCAACCCTCCTACGAGCAGTACTTC. The encoded protein is CASTQPSYEQYF.

The CDR3, as DNA: TGTGCCAGCAGCTTGGAACGTCCCCAAGAGACCCAGTACTTC. Its translation: CASSLERPQETQYF. The chain carries TRBV5-5 and TRBJ2-5, with no clear D. This CDR3 has 14 residues. Germline V gene data show CDR1 as SGHKS and CDR2 as YYEKEE (reference sequence). The germline V and J ends were trimmed by 0 bases and 1 base, with 7 bases remaining between them.

The V gene is TRBV19, the J gene TRBJ1-5; D gene ambiguous. With 7 bases removed from V and 2 bases from J, the gap between germline ends came to 9 bases. CDR3 length: 13 amino acids. The germline V gene encodes CDR1 LNHDA and CDR2 SQIVND (reference sequence). CDR3 DNA: TGTGCCAGTATGTCGAGGGGCAATCAGCCCCAGCATTTT. Its protein product is CASMSRGNQPQHF.

The chain couples TRBV13 to TRBJ1-5; D is unclear. This CDR3 comprises 15 residues. Trimming removed 0 bases at V and 2 bases at J, with 8 bases between. Looked up from germline, CDR1 is PRHDT and CDR2 is FYEKMQ (reference sequence). The CDR3 region has the DNA TGTGCCAGCAGCTTAGGCTGGGAGGGCAATCAGCCCCAGCATTTT. Residues: CASSLGWEGNQPQHF.

The chain combines TRBV5-1 with TRBJ1-1; no clear D gene. CDR3 length equals 14 residues. Between the trimmed V and J ends, which lost 5 bases and 2 bases, there was a span of 13 bases. The germline V gene has CDR1 SGHRS and CDR2 YFSETQ. The CDR3 loop reads CASRTASSNTEAFF. In DNA, the CDR3 is TGCGCCAGCAGAACAGCCAGCTCAAACACTGAAGCTTTCTTT.

The chain joins TRBV20-1 to TRBJ2-1; tentatively, D is TRBD2 (6 bases). Trimming left V 6 bases short and J 6 bases short, with 9 bases between. Germline V lookup: CDR1 DFQATT, CDR2 SNEGSKA (reference sequence). There are 11 residues in the CDR3. The CDR3 nucleotides are TGCAGTGCCCGGAGGGTCAATGAGCAGTTCTTC. Amino acid sequence: CSARRVNEQFF.

The chain recombines TRBV7-2 with TRBJ1-5; 7 positions match TRBD1. J gave up 5 bases and V 1 base, and 8 bases lay outside the gene matches. The CDR3 sequence is 16 residues long. Looked up from germline, CDR1 is SGHTA and CDR2 is FQGNSA. The CDR3 DNA reads TGTGCCAGCAGCTTAGAGCGAGGGGGCGGGGATCAGCCCCAGCATTTT. Encoded protein: CASSLERGGGDQPQHF.

The rearrangement links TRBV29-1 to TRBJ1-1; D not resolved. CDR3 length: 14 residues. Trimming removed 5 bases at V and 0 bases at J, with 13 bases between. From germline, CDR1 is SQVTM and CDR2 ANQGSEA. CDR3 DNA: TGCAGCGTTACCCGAGGGCAGCTGAACACTGAAGCTTTCTTT. Its translation is CSVTRGQLNTEAFF.

This rearrangement joins TRBV4-1 to TRBJ2-3, with a tentative D call TRBD2 (7 bases). The germline V gene has CDR1 MGHRA and CDR2 YSYEKL. The CDR3 is made up of 15 amino acids. V lost 0 bases to trimming and J lost 4 bases, with 11 bases between them. CDR3 nucleotides: TGCGCCAGCAGCCAAGACAGGGAGGGGGCAGATACGCAGTATTTT. Its protein product is CASSQDREGADTQYF.

The V and J genes are TRBV7-2 and TRBJ2-3; tentatively, D is TRBD1 (6 bases). Germline CDR1 reads SGHTA; CDR2 reads FQGNSA. The CDR3 runs to 15 residues. Trimming took 3 bases from V and 8 from J, leaving 18 bases between them. The CDR3 DNA reads TGTGCCAGCAGCTTGGCCGGGACAACGAGGACTACGCAGTATTTT. This sequence encodes CASSLAGTTRTTQYF.

Regarding this clone: At the DNA level, this CDR3 is encoded by other sequences in the same sample as well. The rearrangement links TRBV5-1 to TRBJ2-2, with D possibly being TRBD1 (6 bases). Germline loops: CDR1 SGHRS, CDR2 YFSETQ. V dropped 6 bases and J dropped 6 bases, with 12 bases sitting between them. The CDR3 consists of 13 residues. CDR3 residues: CASTRGSPGELFF. CDR3 coding DNA: TGCGCCAGCACCAGGGGATCCCCCGGGGAGCTGTTTTTT.

The gene calls are TRBV5-5 and TRBJ1-3; no clear D. CDR1 is SGHKS and CDR2 is YYEKEE in the germline V gene (reference sequence). Trimming removed 0 bases from V and 1 base from J, with 5 bases in between. This CDR3 is 14 amino acids long. In DNA, the CDR3 is TGTGCCAGCAGCTTGGATATTTCTGGAAACACCATATATTTT. Its translation: CASSLDISGNTIYF.